This TCR beta chain was identified during a study of blood T cell repertoires in COVID-19. Study-level information: From T cells, B-cell-depleted T cells, or PBMCs came the material, which was cDNA or gDNA.

V dropped 5 bases and J dropped 0; count of bases not matched to a gene: 7. This CDR3 is 16 amino acids long. Germline V gives CDR1 SNHLY, CDR2 FYNNEI. Cohorts were assigned according to the clinical history that participants reported. Original processing methods: Quantification of nucleated cells was approximated via reference gene primer amplification. Produced via immunoSEQ multiplex PCR; TCRdb's table is partial and in-frame only. V, J and clone size are those of that table, while D and trimming were read from the DNA. The sample has 200,000 to 250,000 clones, roughly 87% seen once. This chain joins TRBV2 and TRBJ2-1; 7 bases are shared with TRBD2. The sequence derives from a woman aged 25 to 45 with acute COVID-19. The sequenced material came from PBMCs or T cells enriched from blood (not recorded which). CDR3 DNA sequence: TGTGCCAGCAGTTCGACTAGCACTTACTCCTACAATGAGCAGTTCTTC. Translating gives CASSSTSTYSYNEQFF.